This note documents a single T cell receptor beta chain sequence. Its antigen is still unknown. The sample belongs to a study of cytomegalovirus exposure and HLA in healthy donors. Study-wide results and caveats: Among donors in an Asian-associated ancestry cluster, a later analysis reportedly found fewer N-insertions than the approximately 700-donor mean. Among TCR beta chains, those listed as cytomegalovirus-associated numbered under 200.

This CDR3 region has 17 residues. The trim removed 9 bases at V and 8 bases at J, leaving 18 bases unmatched. Germline V gives CDR1 LNHDA, CDR2 SQIVND (reference sequence). This PCR relied on a set of 60 Vbeta primers and 13 Jbeta primers. The method was immunoSEQ multiplex PCR; TCRdb's version includes in-frame clones alone and lacks a portion of them. The sample carries 150,000 to 200,000 clones, roughly 80% recorded once. This sequence was found in a male donor in good health and CMV-seronegative. Sequencing was performed on PBMCs. The gene calls are TRBV19 and TRBJ2-3, with 12 bases aligning to TRBD2. This CDR3 is CAREYKGLAGGQVTQYF. In nucleotides, the CDR3 is TGTGCCAGAGAATATAAAGGGCTAGCGGGAGGGCAGGTTACGCAGTATTTT.